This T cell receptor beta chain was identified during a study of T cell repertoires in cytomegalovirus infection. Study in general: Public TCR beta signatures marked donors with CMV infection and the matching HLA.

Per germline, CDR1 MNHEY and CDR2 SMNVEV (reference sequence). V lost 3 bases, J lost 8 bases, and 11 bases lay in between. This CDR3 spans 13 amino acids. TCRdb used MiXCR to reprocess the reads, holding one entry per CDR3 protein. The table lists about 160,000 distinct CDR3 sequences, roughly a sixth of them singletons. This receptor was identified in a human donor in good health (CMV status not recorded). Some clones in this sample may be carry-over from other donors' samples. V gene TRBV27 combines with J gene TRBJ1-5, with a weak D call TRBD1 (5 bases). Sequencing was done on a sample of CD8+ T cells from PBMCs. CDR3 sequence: CASSLGGDKPQHF. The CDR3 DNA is TGTGCCAGCAGTTTGGGGGGGGATAAGCCCCAGCATTTT.